This TCR beta chain appears in the sequencing data of a study of blood T cell repertoires in COVID-19. The V end lost 6 bases, the J end lost 3 bases, and 17 bases lay between the germline ends. CDR3 length: 15 amino acids. Germline loops: CDR1 SGHRS, CDR2 YFSETQ. As handled by the study authors: Amplifying reference gene primers gave estimates of nucleated cell counts. The table came from immunoSEQ multiplex PCR; TCRdb's copy has only in-frame clones and leaves some out. D and trimming were read from the DNA, whereas the V and J calls and clone size are those reported in that table. Here the sample spans about 310,000 clones, 90% being singletons. Allocation to cohorts depended on clinical history reported by the participants.

This TCR was recovered from a woman aged 18-29 years with acute COVID-19. What was sequenced was PBMCs or T cells enriched from blood (not recorded which). V gene TRBV5-1 combines with J gene TRBJ2-3; D is uncertain. The CDR3 sequence: CASKGIPGGTDTQYF. The CDR3 bases are TGCGCCAGCAAAGGTATTCCAGGTGGGACAGATACGCAGTATTTT.